This entry is about one T cell receptor beta chain. Antigen unknown. The sample comes from a study of a mutant IDH1 vaccine in newly diagnosed glioma. About the research overall: Among treated patients, roughly 62% were male and about 40% female, and mean age was 40.4 years. Earlier care involved radiotherapy, temozolomide, or both, and the majority received both. Overall study results and limits: Immune responses induced by the vaccine were seen in 93.3% of patients, spanning multiple MHC alleles.

The CDR3 has 12 residues. CDR1 and CDR2 from the germline V gene are GTSNPN and SVGIG (reference sequence). V lost 0 bases, J lost 9 bases, and 11 bases lay in between. Time point here: week 47, end of study. A 20-mer mutant IDH1 peptide at 300 ug was injected subcutaneously with topical imiquimod. Patients carried new grade 3 or 4 IDH1-mutant astrocytomas lacking nuclear ATRX. The protocol was immunoSEQ multiplex PCR, while the TCRdb copy is restricted to in-frame clones and leaves out a portion. The sample has tens of thousands of clones; roughly 87% are singletons. This chain uses TRBV30 with TRBJ1-2; tentative D call: TRBD1 (5 bases). Source: PBMCs, taken from a glioma patient whose treatment included an IDH1 peptide vaccine. The sequence was obtained from a man in his forties with glioma. Some clones in this sample may be carry-over from other donors' samples. DNA of the CDR3: TGTGCCTGGAGTGTACGGGGGGAAAGCTACACCTTC. Residues: CAWSVRGESYTF.